This T cell receptor beta chain is from a study of blood T cells in healthy people across ages. Study-level points and caveats: The unsorted PBMCs prevented any conclusive comparison of naive versus antigen-experienced cells. The study found more naive CD4+ cells and higher diversity in long-lived than aged donors.

With a J-beta primer mix and a sample-barcoded 5' primer, a second PCR ran roughly 7 to 11 cycles. TCRdb independently ran MiXCR on the 5' RACE reads; one entry per CDR3 protein. The data show 700,000 to 950,000 distinct CDR3 sequences, nearly 60% seen once. Comments on this clonotype: Antigen specificity is unknown.

Each individual donor underwent a draw of about 9.9 milliliters of peripheral blood. CDR1 and CDR2 from the germline V gene are MNHNS and SASEGT. The CDR3 totals 15 residues. Trimming took off 2 bases at V and 7 bases at J, with 14 bases between the two ends. This receptor was identified in a man in his thirties or forties in good health. Sequenced: blood. The chain uses TRBV6-1 and TRBJ1-4; D is undetermined. The CDR3 nucleotides read TGTGCCAGCAGTGAACGTCGGAGCGCTTTTGAAAAACTGTTTTTT. Amino acids: CASSERRSAFEKLFF.